These T cell receptor beta chains were read from a single sample in a study of shared clonotypes between healthy human individuals. TCRdb's copy holds only in-frame clones and misses some; the assay was immunoSEQ multiplex PCR. The table has over a million clones, more than 65% seen once. What was sequenced was memory CD4+ T cells sorted from blood. Receptor source: a young man in good health. CDR3s include the opening cysteine and the closing phenylalanine or tryptophan. Clone size is stated in some rows and not others, as once, few, many or a class when expanded.

clone size | J gene | V gene | CDR3 protein
few | TRBJ1-1 | TRBV5-1 | CASRQGSGTEAFF
- | TRBJ2-1 | TRBV12-5 | CASGLVPAGPNEQFF
- | TRBJ1-6 | TRBV25-1 | CASSESRVENSPLHF
- | TRBJ1-1 | TRBV5-6 | CASSLSTNTEAFF
- | TRBJ2-1 | TRBV9 | CASSVGASGTYNEQFF
- | TRBJ1-5 | TRBV7-9 | CASSLGPSHQPQHF
- | TRBJ2-5 | TRBV18 | CASSSSGYRGGETQYF
once | TRBJ2-7 | TRBV15 | CATSRGEIGYEQYF
- | TRBJ1-1 | TRBV10-3 | CAISASAGQGRGEVSTEAFF
- | TRBJ2-5 | TRBV7-9 | CASSLGQVETQYF
many | TRBJ2-5 | TRBV11-2 | CASSSFSFRTGNQETQYF
few | TRBJ1-2 | TRBV7-2 | CASSLVAGPTGYTF
- | TRBJ2-5 | TRBV4-3 | CASSQGTTQETQYF
- | TRBJ1-4 | TRBV5-8 | CASSSQGGANEKLFF
once | TRBJ1-2 | TRBV21-1 | CASSKVIRIGGVNPLNGYTF
- | TRBJ1-2 | TRBV4-1 | CASSQAGDYGYTF
once | TRBJ2-5 | TRBV6-5 | CASSYPSTGGATQYF
- | TRBJ2-1 | TRBV11-2 | CASSLGSGRYNEQFF
- | TRBJ1-2 | TRBV6-4 | CASSSIQGKGYTF
few | TRBJ1-2 | TRBV18 | CASSPDVLVRYGYTF